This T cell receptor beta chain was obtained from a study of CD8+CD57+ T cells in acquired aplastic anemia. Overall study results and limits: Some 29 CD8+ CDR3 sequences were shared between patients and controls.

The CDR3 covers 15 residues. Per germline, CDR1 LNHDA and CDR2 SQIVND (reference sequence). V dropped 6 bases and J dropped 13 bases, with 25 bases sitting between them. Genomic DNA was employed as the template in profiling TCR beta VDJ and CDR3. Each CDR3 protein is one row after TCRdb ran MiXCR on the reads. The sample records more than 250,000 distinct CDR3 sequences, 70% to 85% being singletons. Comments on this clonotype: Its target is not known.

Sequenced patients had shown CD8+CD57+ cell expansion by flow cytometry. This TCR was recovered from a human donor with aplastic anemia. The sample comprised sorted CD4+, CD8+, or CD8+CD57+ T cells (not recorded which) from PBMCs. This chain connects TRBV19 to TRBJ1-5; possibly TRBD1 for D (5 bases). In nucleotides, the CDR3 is TGTGCCAGTAGCCGTTCCTGGGGGTCGAATGAGACGCAGCATTTT. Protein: CASSRSWGSNETQHF.